This entry lists 5 T cell receptor beta chains sequenced from one sample in a study of glioma-infiltrating T cells. Amplification of TCR alpha and beta CDR3 regions from RNA used iRepertoire nested multiplex PCR. One entry per CDR3 protein results from TCRdb running MiXCR on the multiplex PCR reads. The sample carries roughly 100,000 distinct CDR3 sequences, 35% to 45% recorded once. Sequencing was done on a sample of glioma tissue, nonneoplastic brain tissue, or PBMCs (not recorded which). Receptors were obtained from a human donor with low-grade glioma or glioblastoma, undergoing nonglioma brain surgery, or in good health (not recorded which).

This clonotype occurred many times. The chain joins TRBV20-1 to TRBJ2-3; 9 bases map to TRBD2. Germline CDR1 DFQATT, CDR2 SNEGSKA (reference sequence). The length of the CDR3 is 15 residues. The trim removed 0 bases at V and 7 bases at J, leaving 8 bases unmatched. The CDR3 sequence is CSARDLRGGENTQYF. Here the CDR3 DNA reads TGCAGTGCTAGAGATTTGCGCGGGGGGGAAAATACGCAGTATTTT.

The CDR3 DNA reads TGTGCCAGCATGGGGACTAGCGGCGAGCAGTACTTC. Protein sequence: CASMGTSGEQYF. The genes are TRBV28 and TRBJ2-1; 11 positions match TRBD2. The DNA end favors TRBJ2-7, so the J call may be wrong. The CDR3 sequence is 12 residues long. Looked up from germline, CDR1 is MDHEN and CDR2 is SYDVKM.

This clonotype was counted between two and nine times. A much larger clone lies a single base off, so this may be a read error. V is TRBV24-1 and J is TRBJ2-1; D gene ambiguous. The ends were cut back, 12 bases at V and 10 bases at J, with 21 bases in the middle. Germline CDR1 reads KGHDR; CDR2 reads SFDVKD. The CDR3 runs to 13 residues. CDR3 in amino acids: CAAGRSGSDEQFF. In DNA, the CDR3 is TGTGCCGCCGGGCGTTCGGGCAGCGACGAGCAGTTCTTC.

As for this clonotype: A junction end diverges from the germline sequence, so it may reflect a read error. CDR3 DNA sequence: TGCAGTGCTTCCCCTTTGGCGGAGGGCAGGCAGCCTCAGCGTTTT. Amino acid sequence: CSASPLAEGRQPQRF. The rearrangement links TRBV20-1 to TRBJ1-5, with D unresolved. CDR1 DFQATT and CDR2 SNEGSKA come from the germline V gene (reference sequence). The CDR3 sequence is 15 residues long.

This clonotype was seen repeatedly, ten times or more. The rearrangement uses TRBV6-1 and TRBJ2-1; 8 nucleotides line up with TRBD2. There are 15 residues in the CDR3. The junction had 11 bases not matched to a gene; V was cut back by 6 bases and J by 7 bases. Looked up from germline, CDR1 is MNHNS and CDR2 is SASEGT. The DNA of the CDR3 is TGTGCCAGCAGATCCCCCGGCGGGAGGAGTAATGAGCAGTTCTTC. The encoded protein is CASRSPGGRSNEQFF.